These T cell receptor beta chains were read from a single sample in a study of blood T cell repertoires in COVID-19. Generated by immunoSEQ multiplex PCR, the TCRdb table keeps only in-frame clones and is missing some. The table records about 160,000 clones, more than 70% of them present only once. What was sequenced was peripheral blood. Receptor source: a man aged 60-69 years with acute or convalescent COVID-19. Each CDR3 is given with its conserved first and last residue. Fields, in order: clone size, D gene, V gene, J gene, CDR3 protein, CDR3 DNA. A D gene is named only where the DNA matches it firmly. Part of the rows lack a size; the others show once, few, many or a class for expanded clones.

size: NA; D: TRBD1; V: TRBV20-1; J: TRBJ1-6; CDR3: CSASRDRYNSPLHF; DNA: TGCAGTGCTAGTAGGGACAGATATAATTCACCCCTCCACTTT
size: NA; D: NA; V: TRBV11-2; J: TRBJ1-5; CDR3: CASSRTGNQPQHF; DNA: TGTGCCAGCAGCCGTACAGGGAATCAGCCCCAGCATTTT
size: NA; D: TRBD1; V: TRBV10-2; J: TRBJ1-1; CDR3: CASSDRGLVKAFF; DNA: TGCGCCAGCAGTGACAGGGGGCTGGTTAAAGCTTTCTTT
size: NA; D: NA; V: TRBV7-2; J: TRBJ1-2; CDR3: CASSLIPAGFEAF; DNA: TGTGCCAGCAGCTTAATTCCGGCCGGATTCGAGGCCTTC
size: NA; D: NA; V: TRBV10-3; J: TRBJ1-4; CDR3: CAISDRGLADEKLFF; DNA: TGTGCCATCAGTGACAGGGGCCTGGCGGATGAAAAACTGTTTTTT
size: NA; D: TRBD1; V: TRBV9; J: TRBJ1-1; CDR3: CASSGRDRGRSTEAFF; DNA: TGTGCCAGCAGCGGCCGGGACAGGGGGCGGAGCACTGAAGCTTTCTTT
size: NA; D: NA; V: TRBV6-5; J: TRBJ2-2; CDR3: CASRSGSINTGELFF; DNA: TGTGCCAGCAGGTCCGGGAGTATTAACACCGGGGAGCTGTTTTTT
size: NA; D: NA; V: TRBV25-1; J: TRBJ1-1; CDR3: CASSEFGHRNTEAFF; DNA: TGTGCCAGCAGTGAATTCGGACACAGGAACACTGAAGCTTTCTTT
size: NA; D: NA; V: TRBV6-5; J: TRBJ2-2; CDR3: CASTGGALTGELFF; DNA: TGTGCCAGCACGGGTGGGGCGCTTACCGGGGAGCTGTTTTTT
size: NA; D: NA; V: TRBV7-2; J: TRBJ1-4; CDR3: CASSWQGYDEKLFF; DNA: TGTGCCAGCAGCTGGCAGGGGTACGATGAAAAACTGTTTTTT
size: NA; D: TRBD1; V: TRBV27; J: TRBJ2-1; CDR3: CASSPRDGTGLTNEQFF; DNA: TGTGCCAGCAGTCCCCGGGACGGGACAGGGCTCACCAATGAGCAGTTCTTC
size: NA; D: NA; V: TRBV5-1; J: TRBJ1-1; CDR3: CASSSSPALNTEAFF; DNA: TGCGCCAGCAGCAGTAGCCCCGCCTTGAACACTGAAGCTTTCTTT
size: NA; D: NA; V: TRBV7-2; J: TRBJ1-1; CDR3: CASSIYIF; DNA: TGTGCCAGCAGCATTTACATATTT
size: NA; D: NA; V: TRBV7-3; J: TRBJ1-1; CDR3: CASSLGAQRGEAFF; DNA: TGTGCCAGCAGCTTAGGGGCTCAGAGGGGGGAAGCTTTCTTT
size: NA; D: NA; V: TRBV27; J: TRBJ2-7; CDR3: CASSLSNRAYEQYF; DNA: TGTGCCAGCAGTTTATCCAACAGGGCTTACGAGCAGTACTTC
size: NA; D: NA; V: TRBV6-5; J: TRBJ1-1; CDR3: CASTPGGGTEAFF; DNA: TGTGCCAGCACCCCCGGGGGAGGGACTGAAGCTTTCTTT
size: few; D: NA; V: TRBV2; J: TRBJ2-7; CDR3: CASSEEGGELVGQYF; DNA: TGTGCCAGCAGTGAGGAGGGGGGGGAGTTGGTCGGGCAGTACTTC
size: NA; D: TRBD2; V: TRBV5-1; J: TRBJ2-1; CDR3: CASSPGGGSYNEQFF; DNA: TGCGCCAGCAGCCCCGGGGGGGGGTCCTACAATGAGCAGTTCTTC
size: NA; D: TRBD2; V: TRBV7-6; J: TRBJ2-2; CDR3: CASSYIAGGLNGELFF; DNA: TGTGCCAGCAGCTACATAGCGGGGGGGCTAAACGGGGAGCTGTTTTTT
size: NA; D: TRBD1; V: TRBV7-9; J: TRBJ2-3; CDR3: CASSLGQGTTDTQYF; DNA: TGTGCCAGCAGCTTGGGACAGGGGACCACAGATACGCAGTATTTT
size: NA; D: TRBD1; V: TRBV6-2/TRBV6-3; J: TRBJ1-2; CDR3: CASSYSTRTGNGYTF; DNA: TGTGCCAGCAGTTACTCGACCCGGACAGGGAACGGCTACACCTTC
size: NA; D: NA; V: TRBV5-1; J: TRBJ1-4; CDR3: CASSLAGGAGEKLFF; DNA: TGCGCCAGCAGCTTGGCGGGGGGAGCAGGTGAAAAACTGTTTTTT
size: NA; D: TRBD1; V: TRBV12-5; J: TRBJ1-5; CDR3: CASGLVLGTVYNQPQHF; DNA: TGTGCTAGTGGTTTGGTACTAGGGACAGTCTACAATCAGCCCCAGCATTTT
size: NA; D: NA; V: TRBV21-1; J: TRBJ2-3; CDR3: CASSKGGGTQYF; DNA: TGTGCCAGCAGCAAAGGAGGCGGTACGCAGTATTTT
size: NA; D: NA; V: TRBV29-1; J: TRBJ1-1; CDR3: CSGGRTEAFF; DNA: TGCAGCGGGGGGAGGACTGAAGCTTTCTTT
size: NA; D: NA; V: TRBV10-3; J: TRBJ1-4; CDR3: CAISESADAGEKLFF; DNA: TGTGCCATCAGTGAGTCGGCAGATGCGGGAGAAAAACTGTTTTTT
size: NA; D: TRBD1; V: TRBV7-9; J: TRBJ1-1; CDR3: CASSLAGTGRTEAFF; DNA: TGTGCCAGCAGCTTAGCCGGGACAGGGAGGACTGAAGCTTTCTTT
size: NA; D: NA; V: TRBV19; J: TRBJ1-1; CDR3: CASSALQGFVRNTEAFF; DNA: TGTGCCAGTAGTGCCTTGCAGGGTTTTGTTAGGAACACTGAAGCTTTCTTT
size: NA; D: NA; V: TRBV29-1; J: TRBJ1-6; CDR3: CSARREAGSPLHF; DNA: TGCAGCGCCCGGAGGGAAGCGGGTTCACCCCTCCACTTT
size: once; D: TRBD2; V: TRBV3-1/TRBV3-2; J: TRBJ2-3; CDR3: CASSQKRGTISTDTQYF; DNA: TGTGCCAGCAGCCAAAAGCGGGGGACGATAAGCACAGATACGCAGTATTTT
size: few; D: NA; V: TRBV23-1; J: TRBJ2-7; CDR3: CASCPGGRPYEQYF; DNA: TGCGCCAGCTGCCCGGGGGGCCGCCCCTACGAGCAGTACTTC
size: NA; D: NA; V: TRBV2; J: TRBJ1-2; CDR3: CASSEAPGQTGYTF; DNA: TGTGCCAGCAGTGAAGCGCCAGGGCAGACGGGCTACACCTTC
size: NA; D: TRBD1; V: TRBV19; J: TRBJ1-1; CDR3: CASSWDRMDTEAFF; DNA: TGTGCCAGTAGTTGGGACAGGATGGACACTGAAGCTTTCTTT
size: NA; D: TRBD1; V: TRBV19; J: TRBJ1-1; CDR3: CASTIGTGTMNTEAFF; DNA: TGTGCCAGTACCATAGGGACAGGAACCATGAACACTGAAGCTTTCTTT
size: NA; D: NA; V: TRBV13; J: TRBJ2-1; CDR3: CASSRDFLAQFF; DNA: TGTGCCAGCAGCCGGGACTTCCTCGCGCAGTTCTTC
size: few; D: NA; V: TRBV27; J: TRBJ1-5; CDR3: CASRPGRQPQHF; DNA: TGTGCCAGCAGACCAGGGAGGCAGCCCCAGCATTTT
size: once; D: NA; V: TRBV18; J: TRBJ1-2; CDR3: CASSPQSSGNYGYTF; DNA: TGTGCCAGCTCACCACAATCTTCAGGAAACTATGGCTACACCTTC
size: NA; D: TRBD1; V: TRBV5-1; J: TRBJ2-3; CDR3: CASGPGQGITDTQYF; DNA: TGCGCCAGCGGACCGGGACAGGGGATCACAGATACGCAGTATTTT
size: NA; D: NA; V: TRBV5-1; J: TRBJ1-1; CDR3: CAPNYTEAFF; DNA: TGCGCCCCAAATTACACTGAAGCTTTCTTT
size: once; D: NA; V: TRBV10-3; J: TRBJ1-2; CDR3: CAIKAGEYDGYTF; DNA: TGTGCCATCAAGGCAGGGGAATACGATGGCTACACCTTC
size: NA; D: NA; V: TRBV7-7; J: TRBJ2-5; CDR3: CASSLDSLETQYF; DNA: TGTGCTAGCAGCTTAGACAGTTTGGAGACCCAGTACTTC
size: NA; D: NA; V: TRBV6-5; J: TRBJ1-5; CDR3: CASGAGQPQHF; DNA: TGTGCCTCCGGCGCGGGTCAGCCCCAGCATTTT
size: few; D: NA; V: TRBV7-2; J: TRBJ1-4; CDR3: CASSPETGGNEKLFF; DNA: TGTGCCAGCAGCCCCGAGACAGGTGGGAATGAAAAACTGTTTTTT
size: NA; D: TRBD1; V: TRBV7-9; J: TRBJ1-5; CDR3: CASSLGGQGNQPQHF; DNA: TGTGCCAGCAGCTTAGGGGGACAGGGCAATCAGCCCCAGCATTTT
size: NA; D: TRBD1; V: TRBV11-3; J: TRBJ1-6; CDR3: CASSLDHRQGASSPLHF; DNA: TGTGCCAGCAGCTTAGATCATAGGCAGGGGGCGAGTTCACCCCTCCACTTT
size: NA; D: NA; V: TRBV24-1; J: TRBJ2-3; CDR3: CATSDRGASTDTQYF; DNA: TGTGCCACCAGTGATCGGGGGGCGAGCACAGATACGCAGTATTTT
size: NA; D: NA; V: TRBV7-6; J: TRBJ1-6; CDR3: CASSPLDNSPLHF; DNA: TGTGCCAGCAGCCCCCTAGATAATTCACCCCTCCACTTT
size: NA; D: TRBD2; V: TRBV13; J: TRBJ2-3; CDR3: CASSLERDSGDTDTQYF; DNA: TGTGCCAGCAGCTTAGAGAGAGATAGCGGGGACACAGATACGCAGTATTTT
size: once; D: TRBD2; V: TRBV6-2/TRBV6-3; J: TRBJ2-2; CDR3: CASSYTGGPRTGELFF; DNA: TGTGCCAGCAGTTACACGGGGGGGCCTCGAACCGGGGAGCTGTTTTTT
size: NA; D: NA; V: TRBV7-9; J: TRBJ1-1; CDR3: CATGDTEAFF; DNA: TGTGCCACCGGGGACACTGAAGCTTTCTTT
size: NA; D: NA; V: TRBV19; J: TRBJ1-5; CDR3: CASSPGSNQPQHF; DNA: TGTGCCAGTAGTCCCGGGTCCAATCAGCCCCAGCATTTT
size: NA; D: NA; V: TRBV6-6; J: TRBJ1-1; CDR3: CASSYSTSRNTEAFF; DNA: TGTGCCAGCAGTTACTCGACTTCCCGGAACACTGAAGCTTTCTTT
size: once; D: NA; V: TRBV18; J: TRBJ2-5; CDR3: CASSPTPGGETQYF; DNA: TGTGCCAGCTCACCCACACCCGGCGGAGAGACCCAGTACTTC
size: NA; D: TRBD2; V: TRBV5-5; J: TRBJ2-3; CDR3: CASGPWGGTSTDTQYF; DNA: TGTGCCAGCGGCCCATGGGGGGGTACGAGCACAGATACGCAGTATTTT
size: NA; D: TRBD1; V: TRBV3-1/TRBV3-2; J: TRBJ1-2; CDR3: CASSQDRMDRGLYGYTF; DNA: TGTGCCAGCAGCCAAGACCGGATGGACAGGGGGTTATATGGCTACACCTTC